These T cell receptor beta chains were read from a single sample in a study of patients and donors after allogeneic stem cell transplantation. MiXCR, applied by TCRdb to the RT-PCR reads, yields one record per CDR3 protein. This repertoire shows 150,000 to 200,000 distinct CDR3 sequences, roughly 31% found once; its top ten account for roughly 3%. Sequenced input: blood, either unsorted or a sorted T cell fraction (not recorded which). The receptors come from a human donor who was either an allogeneic HSCT recipient or a stem cell or donor lymphocyte infusion donor (not recorded which). It is not recorded whose cells these are; they may come from a transplant donor. The CDR3 runs from the conserved cysteine through the conserved F or W. D genes are given only for firm matches. Expanded clones get a size class; other rows say once, few or many, or leave the size out.

abundance: .; d_gene: .; j_gene: TRBJ1-2; len: 12; v_gene: TRBV6-2/TRBV6-3; CDR3nt: TGTGCCAGCAGTTTTTCGTACGCTGGCTACACCTTC; CDR3aa: CASSFSYAGYTF
abundance: many; d_gene: .; j_gene: TRBJ1-2; len: 11; v_gene: TRBV20-1; CDR3nt: TGCAGTCGACAGGATAACTATGGCTACACCTTC; CDR3aa: CSRQDNYGYTF
abundance: .; d_gene: .; j_gene: TRBJ2-3; len: 15; v_gene: TRBV6-5; CDR3nt: TGTGCCAGCAGTTACAAGGGGGTTAGCACAGATACGCAGTATTTT; CDR3aa: CASSYKGVSTDTQYF
abundance: .; d_gene: .; j_gene: TRBJ2-7; len: 13; v_gene: TRBV27; CDR3nt: TGTGCCAGCAGTTTAGGGGCGGACTACGAGCAGTACTTC; CDR3aa: CASSLGADYEQYF
abundance: .; d_gene: TRBD2; j_gene: TRBJ2-2; len: 16; v_gene: TRBV29-1; CDR3nt: TGCAGCGTTCCCTGGACTAGCGGGACGAACACCGGGGAGCTGTTTTTT; CDR3aa: CSVPWTSGTNTGELFF
abundance: .; d_gene: .; j_gene: TRBJ2-5; len: 17; v_gene: TRBV5-6; CDR3nt: TGTGCCAGCAGCTTTGAGATTGGCGGCGGCCTCCAAGAGACCCAGTACTTC; CDR3aa: CASSFEIGGGLQETQYF
abundance: .; d_gene: TRBD1; j_gene: TRBJ2-7; len: 15; v_gene: TRBV18; CDR3nt: TGTGCCAGCTCACTTGGGACAGGGGACTCCTACGAGCAGTACTTC; CDR3aa: CASSLGTGDSYEQYF
abundance: .; d_gene: TRBD2; j_gene: TRBJ2-3; len: 15; v_gene: TRBV5-1; CDR3nt: TGCGCCAGCAGCGTTAGCGGGAGTCCGACAGATACGCAGTATTTT; CDR3aa: CASSVSGSPTDTQYF
abundance: few; d_gene: .; j_gene: TRBJ1-4; len: 13; v_gene: TRBV19; CDR3nt: TGTGCCAGTAGTACCAGGCGAAATGAAAAACTGTTTTTT; CDR3aa: CASSTRRNEKLFF
abundance: .; d_gene: TRBD2; j_gene: TRBJ2-7; len: 15; v_gene: TRBV7-9; CDR3nt: TGTGCCAGCAGCTTAGTACTAGCGGGAACTTACGAGCAGTACTTC; CDR3aa: CASSLVLAGTYEQYF
abundance: .; d_gene: TRBD2; j_gene: TRBJ2-1; len: 14; v_gene: TRBV15; CDR3nt: TGTGCCACCAAGGGCGGGAGGTTCGTGAATGAGCAGTTCTTC; CDR3aa: CATKGGRFVNEQFF
abundance: .; d_gene: .; j_gene: TRBJ2-7; len: 16; v_gene: TRBV20-1; CDR3nt: TGCAGTGCTAGAGATTTCCTCGGGACAAGCTTTTACGAGCAGTACTTC; CDR3aa: CSARDFLGTSFYEQYF
abundance: few; d_gene: TRBD1; j_gene: TRBJ2-7; len: 16; v_gene: TRBV15; CDR3nt: TGTGCCACCAGCAGAGATTCCGGGACAGGGTCCTACGAGCAGTACTTC; CDR3aa: CATSRDSGTGSYEQYF
abundance: many; d_gene: .; j_gene: TRBJ1-1; len: 12; v_gene: TRBV6-5; CDR3nt: TGTGCCAGCCGGCAGGGGCACACTGAAGCTTTCTTT; CDR3aa: CASRQGHTEAFF
abundance: .; d_gene: .; j_gene: TRBJ2-7; len: 12; v_gene: TRBV20-1; CDR3nt: TGCAGCCCTAGGGCTAGCTCCTACGAGCAGTACTTC; CDR3aa: CSPRASSYEQYF
abundance: .; d_gene: TRBD2; j_gene: TRBJ2-3; len: 14; v_gene: TRBV10-1; CDR3nt: TGCGCCAGCAGCGGTAGCGGGAGCGCGGATACGCAGTATTTT; CDR3aa: CASSGSGSADTQYF
abundance: few; d_gene: TRBD2; j_gene: TRBJ2-2; len: 20; v_gene: TRBV6-5; CDR3nt: TGTGCCAGCAGTTACTCGATCCCGGGACTAGCGGGTCCGAACACCGGGGAGCTGTTTTTT; CDR3aa: CASSYSIPGLAGPNTGELFF
abundance: few; d_gene: .; j_gene: TRBJ2-3; len: 12; v_gene: TRBV19; CDR3nt: TGTGCCAGCTCGACGGGGGTGGATACGCAGTATTTT; CDR3aa: CASSTGVDTQYF
abundance: .; d_gene: TRBD2; j_gene: TRBJ2-3; len: 15; v_gene: TRBV12-3/TRBV12-4; CDR3nt: TGTGCCAGCAGTTTCGGGGGGGGGAGCACAGATACGCAGTATTTT; CDR3aa: CASSFGGGSTDTQYF
abundance: many; d_gene: .; j_gene: TRBJ1-5; len: 15; v_gene: TRBV4-3; CDR3nt: TGCGCCAGCAGCCAAGATGTCTTCACGCTACAGCCCCAGCATTTT; CDR3aa: CASSQDVFTLQPQHF
abundance: .; d_gene: .; j_gene: TRBJ2-3; len: 14; v_gene: TRBV12-3/TRBV12-4; CDR3nt: TGTGCCAGCAGTCCGCCACATAGCACAGATACGCAGTATTTT; CDR3aa: CASSPPHSTDTQYF
abundance: many; d_gene: .; j_gene: TRBJ2-1; len: 14; v_gene: TRBV5-1; CDR3nt: TGTGCTAGCAGCTTAGGAGGCTCCTACAATGAGCAGTTCTTC; CDR3aa: CASSLGGSYNEQFF